Below are 11 T cell receptor beta chains sequenced from a single sample in a study of Tregs in tolerant kidney transplant recipients. The data were produced by immunoSEQ multiplex PCR, yet TCRdb's version contains in-frame clones alone and is incomplete. Among about 83,000 clones listed, 95% to 98% were seen once. Sequenced here: CD4+ T cells from blood, sampled before the transplant. Receptors were obtained from a human donor who received a combined kidney and bone marrow transplant.

V and J are TRBV2 and TRBJ2-5; 9 nucleotides agree with TRBD2. Germline V gene lookup returns CDR1 SNHLY and CDR2 FYNNEI. J lost 9 bases, V lost 7 bases, and 15 bases had no gene match. CDR3 size: 15 residues. The chain's CDR3 is CASKVAGDTFGAQYF. The CDR3 nucleotides are TGTGCCAGCAAGGTAGCGGGGGACACCTTTGGGGCCCAGTACTTC.

This rearrangement joins TRBV30 to TRBJ1-1; a weak D match, TRBD1 (6 bases). Germline CDR1 is GTSNPN and CDR2 is SVGIG (reference sequence). CDR3 length: 14 amino acids. V lost 4 bases, J lost 2 bases, and 14 bases lay in between. The CDR3 DNA follows: TGTGCCTGGAAGCAGGGGCCTGTCAACACTGAAGCTTTCTTT. Its protein is CAWKQGPVNTEAFF. Based on the CDR3 plus reference TRBV30 and TRBJ1-1, the full variable domain is SQTIHQWPATLVQPVGSPLSLECTVEGTSNPNLYWYRQAAGRGLQLLFYSVGIGQISSEVPQNLSASRPQDRQFILSSKKLLLSDSGFYLCAWKQGPVNTEAFFGQGTRLTVV.

The chain recombines TRBV7-9 with TRBJ2-1, with TRBD2 matching 7 bases. The germline gives CDR1 SEHNR, CDR2 FQNEAQ (reference sequence). Germline trimming cut 4 bases from V and 4 bases from J; bases unmatched to any gene: 7. The length of the CDR3 is 15 residues. The CDR3 nucleotides are TGTGCCAGCAGCTCTTTGGGGACTACATACAATGAGCAGTTCTTC. It encodes CASSSLGTTYNEQFF.

The chain recombines TRBV19 with TRBJ1-5; 9 bases map to TRBD1. CDR1 is LNHDA and CDR2 is SQIVND in the germline V gene (reference sequence). This CDR3 region has 18 residues. V gave up 6 bases and J gave up 1 base; unmatched junction bases: 13. CDR3 DNA sequence: TGTGCCAGTAGGCGGGACAGGGCTGCCTTTCAGAGCAATCAGCCCCAGCATTTT. Protein sequence: CASRRDRAAFQSNQPQHF.

This CDR3 is CAWSTQGYGEQYF. CDR3 DNA: TGTGCCTGGAGTACACAGGGTTATGGGGAGCAGTACTTC. This chain links TRBV30 with TRBJ2-7; a possible D gene is TRBD1 (6 bases). The CDR3 spans 13 residues. The V gene lost 2 bases and the J gene lost 7 bases, with 15 bases spanning the gap. Germline V gives CDR1 GTSNPN, CDR2 SVGIG (reference sequence).

The chain combines TRBV19 with TRBJ1-2, with TRBD1 identical over 9 bases. CDR3 length: 15 residues. Looked up from germline, CDR1 is LNHDA and CDR2 is SQIVND (reference sequence). After removal of 8 bases from V and 3 bases from J, the junction contained 10 bases not matched to a gene. The CDR3, as DNA: TGTGCCAGTCAACCGCGGACAGGGGTGGACTATGGCTACACCTTC. Protein sequence: CASQPRTGVDYGYTF.

The rearrangement uses TRBV4-2 and TRBJ2-7, with 7 bases matching TRBD2. The CDR3 spans 15 residues. J was trimmed by 0 bases and V by 4 bases; bases with no gene match: 6. Germline CDR1 reads LGHNA; CDR2 reads YNFKEQ. CDR3 bases: TGTGCCAGCAGCCCCCAGCGGGGACTCTCCTACGAGCAGTACTTC. Its protein is CASSPQRGLSYEQYF.

This chain uses TRBV28 with TRBJ2-7; a possible D gene is TRBD1 (6 bases). V lost 6 bases, J lost 7 bases, and 13 bases lay in between. Germline values: CDR1 MDHEN, CDR2 SYDVKM. The CDR3 length is 12 residues. The CDR3 region is CASRLGGEEQYF. The CDR3 nucleotides are TGTGCCAGCAGGCTAGGGGGTGAGGAGCAGTACTTC.

This chain connects TRBV9 to TRBJ2-3; 8 bases fit TRBD2. Germline-derived CDR1 and CDR2 are SGDLS and YYNGEE. V trimming: 0 bases; J trimming: 2 bases; junction bases outside the gene matches: 2. This CDR3 contains 15 residues. The CDR3 nucleotides read TGTGCCAGCAGCGTAGGCGGGGGGTCCACAGATACGCAGTATTTT. Its protein is CASSVGGGSTDTQYF.

This clone was recorded a few times. CDR3 DNA: TGTGCCAGCACTAGACAGGGAGAGACCGGGGAGCTGTTTTTT. Its translation is CASTRQGETGELFF. The chain carries TRBV9 and TRBJ2-2, with TRBD1 identical over 7 bases. CDR3 size: 14 residues. V dropped 6 bases and J dropped 5; count of bases not matched to a gene: 7. Germline V gene lookup returns CDR1 SGDLS and CDR2 YYNGEE. The entire variable domain, with the rest obtained from reference TRBV9 and TRBJ2-2, is as follows: DSGVTQTPKHLITATGQRVTLRCSPRSGDLSVYWYQQSLDQGLQFLIQYYNGEERAKGNILERFSAQQFPDLHSELNLSSLELGDSALYFCASTRQGETGELFFGEGSRLTVL.

This chain joins TRBV4-3 and TRBJ2-3; a weak D match, TRBD2 (5 bases). V shed 0 bases and J shed 1 base, with 14 bases lying between them. This CDR3 region has 17 residues. The germline gives CDR1 LGHNA, CDR2 YSLEER. The CDR3 reads CASSQDRRGLGTDTQYF. The CDR3 coding sequence is TGCGCCAGCAGCCAAGATAGGCGCGGGTTAGGCACAGATACGCAGTATTTT.